Only one count was recorded for the clone carrying this T cell receptor (beta chain). This specimen belongs to a study of blood T cell repertoires in COVID-19. In the study overall: COVID-19 samples collected from the United States, Italy and Spain covered acute and convalescent phases. PBMCs, B-cell-depleted T cells, or T cells provided the cDNA or gDNA that made up the material.

In the source study's methods: Scientists estimated how many nucleated cells there were by amplifying reference gene primers. The protocol was immunoSEQ multiplex PCR, while the TCRdb copy is restricted to in-frame clones and leaves out a portion. V and J calls plus clone size are reproduced from that table; the DNA served to infer D and trimming. Among approximately 200,000 clones, around 79% were seen once, and the ten largest hold approximately 6%. Seattle's enrolled individuals joined amid active infection and were then monitored longitudinally. The CDR3 totals 15 residues. Germline lookup yields CDR1 MNHEY and CDR2 SVGAGI. V was trimmed by 5 bases and J by 4 bases, leaving 15 bases between them.

Sequenced sample: peripheral blood. The source is a woman in her forties with COVID-19, enrolled during active disease. This rearrangement joins TRBV6-5 to TRBJ1-5; D not certain. The DNA for the CDR3 is TGTGCCAGCAGTCTACTCCGGACTACAAATCAGCCCCAGCATTTT. It codes for CASSLLRTTNQPQHF.